These 18 T cell receptor beta chains were all obtained from the same sample, sequenced in a study of vaccination effects on CD4 cells after COVID-19 (dated by TCRdb to between 2021 and 2024). The library was produced with the immunoSEQ multiplex PCR assay. Drawn from immuneACCESS, this table holds only the in-frame rearrangements with V and J called that TCRdb kept. Clones are partly lost; checked studies trace under half to an unresolved V gene and leave the rest unexplained. The sample includes about 70,000 clones, with about 80% observed a single time. 12% of the sample lies in the top ten. What these receptors recognize is not known. To identify antigen-specific CD4+ T cell clonotypes by their expansion, the ViraFEST assay first stimulated PBMC with viral peptide pools and then applied TCR sequencing. After less than 13 days of culture, CD4+ T cells were isolated with the EasySep CD4+ T cell isolation kit. None of the healthy vaccine recipients had a prior SARS-CoV-2 infection, which was confirmed by nucleocapsid antibody tests that came back negative both before and after vaccination.

The sequences come from CD4+ T cells from PBMCs cultured with SARS-CoV-2 spike peptides, collected before COVID-19 vaccination. The label giving this sample's cell subset or site can be read as: SARS-CoV-2 spike overlapping peptide pool stimulation. These receptors were collected from a human donor who received a COVID-19 vaccine.

This clone was seen more than once but under ten times. This chain joins TRBV19 and TRBJ1-2, with D possibly matching TRBD1 (6 bases). The V end lost 6 bases, the J end lost 6 bases, and 8 bases lay between the germline ends. CDR3 length: 11 amino acids. The V gene's germline CDR1 is LNHDA and CDR2 SQIVND (reference sequence). CDR3 amino acids: CASRRTDGYTF. CDR3 nucleotides: TGTGCCAGTAGAAGGACAGATGGCTACACCTTC.

The chain recombines TRBV7-9 with TRBJ2-3, with D tentatively TRBD1 (5 bases). The germline gives CDR1 SEHNR, CDR2 FQNEAQ (reference sequence). The length of the CDR3 is 13 residues. The V and J ends lost 6 bases and 0 bases respectively, with 7 bases between them. CDR3 amino acids: CASSRGSTDTQYF. The CDR3 nucleotides are TGTGCCAGCAGTAGGGGAAGCACAGATACGCAGTATTTT.

The chain has TRBV7-3 and TRBJ1-1, with no clear D. Trimming took off 5 bases at V and 0 bases at J, with 7 bases between the two ends. Per germline, CDR1 SGHTA and CDR2 FQGTGA. CDR3 length equals 13 residues. The CDR3 is CASSQNLNTEAFF. The CDR3, as DNA: TGTGCCAGCAGCCAAAATTTGAACACTGAAGCTTTCTTT.

The chain recombines TRBV7-2 with TRBJ1-1; D uncertain. The CDR3 extends over 11 amino acids. V was pared by 3 bases and J by 8 bases, with 7 bases between. From germline, CDR1 is SGHTA and CDR2 FQGNSA. The CDR3 nucleotides read TGTGCCAGCAGCTTCCCTGGGGAAGCTTTCTTT. Its translation is CASSFPGEAFF.

The V call is TRBV5-1, the J call TRBJ2-3; D remains ambiguous. The CDR3 spans 14 residues. Trimming pared 2 bases from V and 2 bases from J, leaving 9 bases between. CDR1 is SGHRS, CDR2 YFSETQ, per germline. CDR3 sequence reads: CASSFQPPTDTQYF. CDR3 in DNA: TGCGCCAGCAGCTTCCAACCCCCCACAGATACGCAGTATTTT. Full variable domain (outside the CDR3, taken from reference TRBV5-1 and TRBJ2-3): KAGVTQTPRYLIKTRGQQVTLSCSPISGHRSVSWYQQTPGQGLQFLFEYFSETQRNKGNFPGRFSGRQFSNSRSEMNVSTLELGDSALYLCASSFQPPTDTQYFGPGTRLTVL.

The V gene is TRBV30, the J gene TRBJ1-5; D is possibly TRBD1 (5 bases). The CDR3 runs to 15 residues. V lost 0 bases to trimming and J lost 5 bases, with 14 bases between them. CDR1 is GTSNPN, CDR2 SVGIG, per germline (reference sequence). DNA of the CDR3: TGTGCCTGGAGTGTAGGCGGGGGTAAGGATCAGCCCCAGCATTTT. Translating it yields CAWSVGGGKDQPQHF.

V and J are TRBV11-3 and TRBJ1-1; 7 nucleotides match TRBD1. CDR1 SGHNT and CDR2 YENEEA come from the germline V gene. The CDR3 totals 15 residues. Trimming removed 1 base from V and 2 bases from J; junction bases left unmatched: 4. CDR3 in amino acids: CASSLVQGLNTEAFF. The CDR3 nucleotides are TGTGCCAGCAGCTTAGTACAGGGGCTTAACACTGAAGCTTTCTTT.

This clone was detected only once. V and J are TRBV6-5 and TRBJ1-4; the D is unclear. V lost 6 bases to trimming and J lost 3 bases, with 11 bases between them. CDR3 length: 14 amino acids. The germline V gene encodes CDR1 MNHEY and CDR2 SVGAGI. The CDR3 DNA reads as TGTGCCAGCAGATACGATCATTCTAATGAAAAACTGTTTTTT. It encodes CASRYDHSNEKLFF.

The genes are TRBV18 and TRBJ1-4; D is uncertain. This CDR3 is built from 16 residues. Germline loops: CDR1 KGHSH, CDR2 LQKENI. V was clipped by 3 bases and J by 4 bases, with 15 bases between them. This CDR3 is CASSPMRGRGNEKLFF. The CDR3 DNA reads TGTGCCAGCTCACCTATGCGGGGTCGGGGTAATGAAAAACTGTTTTTT.

The chain employs TRBV12-3 or TRBV12-4 and TRBJ1-2; 9 nucleotides align to TRBD1. CDR3 size: 13 residues. The J segment lost 8 bases and the V segment lost 7 bases, leaving 8 bases of the junction unmatched. The CDR3 DNA reads as TGTGCCAGCAACCCGACAGGGGGAGGGGGCTACACCTTC. Protein product: CASNPTGGGGYTF.

This rearrangement joins TRBV2 to TRBJ1-1; 9 nucleotides line up with TRBD1. In germline, CDR1 is SNHLY, CDR2 FYNNEI. CDR3 length equals 15 residues. V shed 7 bases and J 4 bases; nucleotides not matched to a gene: 10. The CDR3 region is CASKLTGGSSTEAFF. DNA of the CDR3: TGTGCCAGCAAGCTGACAGGGGGTTCGAGCACTGAAGCTTTCTTT. Full variable domain (missing parts from reference TRBV2 and TRBJ1-1): EPEVTQTPSHQVTQMGQEVILRCVPISNHLYFYWYRQILGQKVEFLVSFYNNEISEKSEIFDDQFSVERPDGSNFTLKIRSTKLEDSAMYFCASKLTGGSSTEAFFGQGTRLTVV.

This chain connects TRBV5-6 to TRBJ2-3; no clear D gene. Germline lookup yields CDR1 SGHDT and CDR2 YYEEEE. The CDR3 is 14 amino acids. The ends were cut back, 4 bases at V and 6 bases at J, with 15 bases in the middle. The CDR3 nucleotides read TGTGCCAGCAGCCGGACCTTCGGACGGGATACGCAGTATTTT. This sequence encodes CASSRTFGRDTQYF.

The rearrangement links TRBV29-1 to TRBJ2-1; TRBD1 aligns across 9 bases. Trimming removed 5 bases from V and 5 bases from J; junction bases left unmatched: 7. The CDR3 covers 14 residues. The V gene's germline CDR1 is SQVTM and CDR2 ANQGSEA. The CDR3 region has the DNA TGCAGCGTTCTACAGGGGGCGAAGAACAATGAGCAGTTCTTC. This sequence encodes CSVLQGAKNNEQFF.

This sequence joins TRBV13 and TRBJ2-3, with TRBD2 matching over 7 bases. V lost 2 bases, J lost 5 bases, and 10 bases stayed unmatched. CDR3 length: 16 residues. CDR1 and CDR2 (germline): PRHDT, FYEKMQ (reference sequence). CDR3 sequence: CASSLRISSGGDTQYF. CDR3 coding DNA: TGTGCCAGCAGCTTACGTATTTCTAGCGGAGGAGATACGCAGTATTTT.

The chain uses TRBV5-1 and TRBJ2-1; 8 bases are shared with TRBD1. The trim removed 2 bases at V and 1 base at J, leaving 5 bases unmatched. The CDR3 sequence is 16 residues long. CDR1 SGHRS and CDR2 YFSETQ come from the germline V gene. CDR3 bases: TGCGCCAGCAGCTTATGGGACAGGATGTCCTACAATGAGCAGTTCTTC. Its protein product is CASSLWDRMSYNEQFF.

The chain links TRBV18 to TRBJ2-5, with D possibly matching TRBD1 (7 bases). The ends were cut back, 3 bases at V and 7 bases at J, with 15 bases in the middle. Germline V CDR1 and CDR2: KGHSH, LQKENI. The CDR3 is made up of 14 amino acids. CDR3 amino acids: CASSPAGGTRTQYF. The CDR3 nucleotides are TGTGCCAGCTCACCGGCAGGGGGGACGAGGACCCAGTACTTC.

The chain combines TRBV5-1 with TRBJ1-1, with 9 bases identical to TRBD1. The CDR3 contains 16 residues. V dropped 3 bases and J dropped 5; count of bases not matched to a gene: 11. CDR1 SGHRS and CDR2 YFSETQ come from the germline V gene. The CDR3 sequence: CASSSLFGGQGTEAFF. DNA for the CDR3: TGCGCCAGCAGCTCGCTATTCGGAGGACAGGGGACTGAAGCTTTCTTT.

This sequence joins TRBV2 and TRBJ1-2; perhaps TRBD1 as D (5 bases). Trimming left V 0 bases short and J 3 bases short, with 5 bases between. Germline V CDR1 and CDR2: SNHLY, FYNNEI. This CDR3 spans 13 amino acids. CDR3 in amino acids: CASSEARDYGYTF. CDR3 sequence (DNA): TGTGCCAGCAGTGAAGCCAGGGACTATGGCTACACCTTC.